A selection of T cell receptor beta chains follows, all from one sample in a study of blood T cells in healthy people across ages. TCRdb redid the calling of the 5' RACE reads with MiXCR, one entry per CDR3 protein. The data contain around 1,000,000 distinct CDR3 sequences, under 40% of them singletons. The sequencing sample was made of blood. These receptors originate from a young man in good health. CDR3s include the opening cysteine and the closing phenylalanine or tryptophan. A D gene is named only where the DNA matches it firmly. For some rows the clone size is stated as once, few or many, or as a class when expanded; others skip it.

TRBV7-2	few	TRBJ2-5	TRBD2	CASSVFSGGDYNEQYF	TGTGCCAGCAGCGTATTTAGCGGGGGGGATTACAATGAGCAGTACTTC
TRBV4-3	few	TRBJ1-4	NA	CASSQVPGTPDEKLFF	TGCGCCAGCAGCCAAGTCCCCGGGACACCGGATGAAAAACTGTTTTTT
TRBV10-3	NA	TRBJ1-2	NA	CAISVREIAYGYTF	TGTGCCATCAGTGTAAGGGAAATCGCCTATGGCTACACCTTC
TRBV7-2	few	TRBJ1-1	NA	CASSRLRASQGRTEAFF	TGTGCCAGCAGCCGATTACGAGCCAGCCAGGGGAGAACTGAAGCTTTCTTT
TRBV4-3	once	TRBJ1-3	NA	CASSSGPNTIYF	TGCGCCAGCAGCTCAGGTCCGAACACCATATATTTT
TRBV20-1	NA	TRBJ2-3	NA	CSARDPGHYSTDTQYF	TGCAGTGCTAGAGACCCGGGACATTACTCCACAGATACGCAGTATTTT
TRBV12-3/TRBV12-4	few	TRBJ2-4	TRBD1	CASSLGQAMLAKNIQYF	TGTGCCAGCAGTCTAGGACAGGCCATGTTAGCCAAAAACATTCAGTACTTC
TRBV5-1	NA	TRBJ2-3	TRBD2	CASSLLAGESVDTQYF	TGCGCCAGCAGCTTACTAGCGGGGGAGAGTGTAGATACGCAGTATTTT
TRBV11-2	NA	TRBJ1-2	TRBD1	CASSLRRNTGAWGGYTF	TGTGCCAGCAGCCTACGACGAAACACAGGGGCTTGGGGTGGCTACACCTTC
TRBV28	NA	TRBJ2-5	TRBD1	CASSKEGTGPDRTQYF	TGTGCCAGCAGTAAAGAAGGGACAGGGCCTGACCGGACCCAGTACTTC
TRBV20-1	NA	TRBJ1-2	NA	CSGGTHANYGYTF	TGCAGTGGGGGGACCCATGCTAACTATGGCTACACCTTC
TRBV30	NA	TRBJ2-7	NA	CAWSVRRQFLDEQYF	TGTGCCTGGAGTGTACGCCGACAGTTCCTGGACGAGCAGTACTTC
TRBV4-2	NA	TRBJ1-4	TRBD1	CASTQRLGDRAGEKLFF	TGTGCCAGCACCCAGCGGCTTGGGGACAGGGCAGGTGAAAAACTGTTTTTT
TRBV12-3/TRBV12-4	few	TRBJ2-3	TRBD2	CASMGLAGGRATDTQYF	TGTGCCAGTATGGGGCTAGCGGGGGGACGTGCCACAGATACGCAGTATTTT
TRBV20-1	few	TRBJ2-1	TRBD2	CSARVTFGGGWNEQFF	TGCAGTGCTAGAGTGACCTTCGGCGGGGGGTGGAATGAGCAGTTCTTC
TRBV20-1	few	TRBJ2-1	NA	CSASGGPNEEQFF	TGCAGTGCTAGCGGGGGCCCTAACGAGGAGCAGTTCTTC
TRBV20-1	few	TRBJ2-1	NA	CAGRPYNEQFF	TGCGCGGGGCGACCCTACAATGAGCAGTTCTTC
TRBV9	NA	TRBJ2-4	NA	CASSVVRQEEIAKNIQYF	TGTGCCAGCAGCGTAGTGAGGCAGGAAGAAATAGCCAAAAACATTCAGTACTTC
TRBV5-6	few	TRBJ2-1	TRBD1	CASSPGTGLNNEQFF	TGTGCCAGCAGCCCCGGGACAGGGTTAAACAATGAGCAGTTCTTC
TRBV5-1	NA	TRBJ1-1	NA	CASSVERRATEAFF	TGCGCCAGCAGCGTGGAACGTCGAGCCACTGAAGCTTTCTTT
TRBV10-3	NA	TRBJ2-1	TRBD1	CAISASQGAGNEQFF	TGTGCCATCAGTGCATCCCAGGGGGCGGGCAATGAGCAGTTCTTC
TRBV5-1	NA	TRBJ2-2	TRBD1	CASSLNPGQKNTGELFF	TGCGCCAGCAGCTTGAACCCGGGACAGAAAAACACCGGGGAGCTGTTTTTT
TRBV12-3/TRBV12-4	NA	TRBJ1-6	NA	CASSRGVDSPLHF	TGTGCCAGCAGCAGGGGAGTGGATTCACCCCTCCACTTT
TRBV20-1	NA	TRBJ2-1	NA	CSLRTAYNEQFF	TGCAGTCTGAGGACAGCCTACAATGAGCAGTTCTTC
TRBV6-2/TRBV6-3	NA	TRBJ2-7	NA	CAGREWGRTYEQYF	TGTGCCGGCAGAGAATGGGGCAGAACCTACGAGCAGTACTTC
TRBV29-1	NA	TRBJ2-2	TRBD1	CSAGQGDTGELFF	TGCAGCGCCGGACAGGGGGACACCGGGGAGCTGTTTTTT
TRBV9	few	TRBJ2-7	TRBD1	CASSHGQAPSRLEGNYEQYF	TGTGCCAGCAGCCATGGACAGGCCCCTTCGAGGCTAGAGGGGAACTACGAGCAGTACTTC
TRBV10-3	few	TRBJ2-3	NA	CAISGVAGSTDTQYF	TGTGCCATCAGTGGGGTCGCGGGGAGCACAGATACGCAGTATTTT
TRBV7-9	NA	TRBJ2-5	NA	CASSLGRGRYNEQYF	TGTGCCAGCAGCTTAGGCAGGGGGAGGTACAATGAGCAGTACTTC
TRBV6-6	NA	TRBJ1-2	NA	CASSYSPGDLGYTF	TGTGCCAGCAGTTACTCGCCGGGTGACTTAGGCTACACCTTC
TRBV4-1	NA	TRBJ2-1	TRBD2	CASSLWPLAGGSSSYNEQFF	TGCGCCAGCAGCCTCTGGCCACTAGCGGGGGGCTCTAGCTCCTACAATGAGCAGTTCTTC
TRBV12-3/TRBV12-4	few	TRBJ1-4	NA	CASSIRPRAGDEKLFF	TGTGCCAGCAGTATACGACCTAGGGCCGGAGATGAAAAACTGTTTTTT
TRBV6-1	NA	TRBJ2-7	TRBD2	CASSELLAGGYEQYF	TGTGCCAGCAGTGAGTTACTAGCGGGGGGTTACGAGCAGTACTTC
TRBV12-3/TRBV12-4	NA	TRBJ2-1	NA	CASSGYGFNEQFF	TGTGCCAGCAGTGGATATGGGTTCAATGAGCAGTTCTTC
TRBV7-2	NA	TRBJ2-4	NA	CASSWGDRDIQYF	TGTGCCAGCAGCTGGGGGGATCGGGACATTCAGTACTTC
TRBV7-2	NA	TRBJ1-6	NA	CASSETGTYNSPLHF	TGTGCCAGCAGCGAAACCGGGACCTATAATTCACCCCTCCACTTT